These 23 T cell receptor beta chains were all obtained from the same sample, sequenced in a study of spatial heterogeneity in lung cancer. Time point here: sample taken at primary tumor resection. Unsorted tumor, nontumor lung tissue or cryopreserved PBMC supplied the whole RNA. TCRdb independently ran MiXCR on the 5' RACE reads; one entry per CDR3 protein. The data contain about 38,000 distinct CDR3 sequences, around 5.8% of them singletons. The specimen was PBMCs, collected at surgery. The source of these receptors is a male donor with early-stage non-small cell lung cancer.

The table lists this clonotype with a few counts. V gene TRBV20-1 combines with J gene TRBJ2-3, with a possible D match to TRBD2 (6 bases). CDR1 DFQATT and CDR2 SNEGSKA come from the germline V gene (reference sequence). This CDR3 contains 14 residues. V lost 7 bases and J 0 bases, leaving 14 bases between the germline ends. The CDR3 nucleotides are TGCAGTGTAGCGGAGCGACTCAGCACAGATACGCAGTATTTT. It yields the protein CSVAERLSTDTQYF.

This clonotype has a count of ten or more. The chain joins TRBV2 to TRBJ1-5; no reliable D call. This CDR3 comprises 15 residues. With 0 bases removed from V and 4 bases from J, the gap between germline ends came to 10 bases. Germline lookup yields CDR1 SNHLY and CDR2 FYNNEI. The CDR3 region is CASSEAHFSNQPQHF. CDR3 DNA sequence: TGTGCCAGCAGTGAAGCCCATTTCTCAAATCAGCCCCAGCATTTT.

This clonotype showed up many times. The chain joins TRBV6-6 to TRBJ2-7; TRBD1 agrees at 8 bases. Germline CDR1 is MNHNY and CDR2 is SVGAGI (reference sequence). The V segment lost 6 bases and the J segment 2 bases; nucleotides outside the gene matches: 6. The CDR3 sequence is 14 residues long. For the CDR3, the DNA is TGTGCCAGCAGGGATGGGACAGGACCCTACGAGCAGTACTTC. Protein product: CASRDGTGPYEQYF.

This clonotype was seen many times. J is TRBJ1-6 and V is TRBV6-2 or TRBV6-3; no definite D call. The germline V gene has CDR1 MNHEY and CDR2 SVGEGT. V was cut by 0 bases and J by 7 bases, with 7 bases left in between. The CDR3 runs to 14 residues. DNA of the CDR3: TGTGCCAGCAGTTACTCAAATCCAAATTCACCCCTCCACTTT. The encoded protein is CASSYSNPNSPLHF.

This clonotype was recorded many times. The CDR3 reads CSARDLSSGTQETQYF. CDR3 coding DNA: TGCAGTGCTAGAGACCTATCATCAGGGACACAAGAGACCCAGTACTTC. This chain connects TRBV20-1 to TRBJ2-5, with D possibly TRBD1 on 6 matching bases. The germline V gene encodes CDR1 DFQATT and CDR2 SNEGSKA (reference sequence). Trimming shortened V by 0 bases and J by 2 bases, and 16 bases separated the two germline ends. The CDR3 covers 16 residues.

This clonotype was counted ten times or more. The V and J genes are TRBV4-1 and TRBJ1-6; no clear D gene. V lost 0 bases to trimming and J lost 13 bases, with 16 bases between them. The CDR3 length is 15 residues. Germline CDR1 reads MGHRA; CDR2 reads YSYEKL. For the CDR3, the DNA is TGCGCCAGCAGCCAAGATATTTTCTCAAACATCCCCCTCCACTTT. It encodes CASSQDIFSNIPLHF.

In its sample, this clonotype was seen many times. V usage is TRBV12-2 and J usage is TRBJ1-5. TRBV12-2 is assigned pseudogene status. There are 16 residues in the CDR3. The chain's CDR3 is CASRLATGPSNQPQHF. The CDR3 bases are TGTGCAAGTCGCTTAGCGACCGGCCCTAGCAATCAGCCCCAGCATTTT.

This clonotype was observed many times. The V gene is TRBV7-6, the J gene TRBJ2-1; D is unresolved. Germline V lookup: CDR1 SGHVS, CDR2 FNYEAQ. This CDR3 is built from 13 residues. V was cut by 5 bases and J by 5 bases, with 10 bases left in between. The CDR3 protein is CASSDGLNNEQFF. For the CDR3, the DNA is TGTGCCAGCAGCGACGGCCTGAACAATGAGCAGTTCTTC.

The CDR3 protein is CASKRRTGGNEQFF. The CDR3 nucleotides read TGTGCCAGTAAGAGGAGGACAGGGGGCAATGAGCAGTTCTTC. This chain connects TRBV19 to TRBJ2-1; 10 positions agree with TRBD1. V lost 7 bases to trimming and J lost 6 bases; unmatched junction nucleotides: 6. The V gene's germline CDR1 is LNHDA and CDR2 SQIVND (reference sequence). The CDR3 totals 14 residues.

In regard to this clonotype: This clone may be a read error of a much larger clone one base away. This chain joins TRBV7-2 and TRBJ1-1; D may be TRBD1 (5 bases). V was shortened by 5 bases and J by 1 base, with 14 bases between the two germline ends. Germline V CDR1 and CDR2: SGHTA, FQGNSA. This CDR3 spans 15 amino acids. The CDR3 loop reads CASSVAVTENTEAFF. Here the CDR3 DNA reads TGTGCCAGCAGCGTTGCCGTGACAGAGAACACTGAAGCTTTCTTT.

This clonotype was detected many times. This rearrangement joins TRBV29-1 to TRBJ2-7, with 8 bases identical to TRBD1. V shed 7 bases, J shed 3 bases, and the junction held 5 bases outside the gene matches. Per germline, CDR1 SQVTM and CDR2 ANQGSEA. The CDR3 loop spans 12 amino acids. The CDR3 spells CSGGGQGYEQYF. CDR3 DNA: TGCAGCGGCGGTGGACAGGGCTACGAGCAGTACTTC.

This clonotype was counted many times. The genes are TRBV7-9 and TRBJ2-7; D gene uncertain. Germline V gene sequence: CDR1 SEHNR, CDR2 FQNEAQ (reference sequence). Trimming stripped 4 bases from V and 2 bases from J, with 15 bases between. The CDR3 length is 15 residues. CDR3 bases: TGTGCCAGCAGCTCCTACGTCGACGGAGCCTACGAGCAGTACTTC. Amino acid sequence: CASSSYVDGAYEQYF.

This clonotype was recorded at least ten times. V and J are TRBV5-1 and TRBJ2-7, with D possibly being TRBD1 (7 bases). This CDR3 spans 19 amino acids. V shed 0 bases and J shed 5 bases, with 27 bases lying between them. CDR1 is SGHRS, CDR2 YFSETQ, per germline. In nucleotides, the CDR3 is TGCGCCAGCAGCTTGGCCGGGGGACGAGGGGGCACTACGGCCCACGAGCAGTACTTC. Protein product: CASSLAGGRGGTTAHEQYF.

The chain employs TRBV10-3 and TRBJ2-7, with D tentatively TRBD1 (6 bases). CDR3 size: 12 residues. Trimming removed 8 bases from V and 0 bases from J, with 8 bases in between. Germline lookup yields CDR1 ENHRY and CDR2 SYGVKD. Here the CDR3 reads CAIGGSSYEQYF. The CDR3 bases are TGTGCCATCGGGGGCAGCTCCTACGAGCAGTACTTC.

This clonotype was observed many times. The chain uses TRBV7-9 and TRBJ1-4; tentatively, D is TRBD1 (5 bases). Trimming cost V 5 bases and J 7 bases, with 17 bases left between them. There are 15 residues in the CDR3. Germline CDR1 SEHNR, CDR2 FQNEAQ (reference sequence). DNA for the CDR3: TGTGCCAGCAGCCCCCTAGACAGCTTCGGTGAAAAACTGTTTTTT. This gives the protein CASSPLDSFGEKLFF.

Notes on this clonotype: A much larger clonotype is one base distant, so this may be a read error. V gene TRBV10-3 combines with J gene TRBJ2-3; D tentatively fits TRBD1 or TRBD2 (5 bases each). CDR1 and CDR2 (germline): ENHRY, SYGVKD. The CDR3 extends over 12 amino acids. The CDR3 DNA sequence: TGTGACATCAGCGAGGGGACAGATACGCAGTATTTT. Translation gives CDISEGTDTQYF.

This clonotype came up many times. This chain links TRBV4-3 with TRBJ1-1, with TRBD1 matching 7 bases. Germline CDR1 reads LGHNA; CDR2 reads YSLEER. The junction had 14 bases not matched to a gene; V was cut back by 0 bases and J by 7 bases. The CDR3 consists of 17 residues. This chain's CDR3 is CASSQDLGRGLDGEAFF. The CDR3 DNA reads TGCGCCAGCAGCCAAGATTTGGGAAGGGGGCTAGACGGTGAAGCTTTCTTT.

A few counts support this clonotype. The chain has TRBV7-9 and TRBJ1-6, with D unresolved. Germline-derived CDR1 and CDR2 are SEHNR and FQNEAQ (reference sequence). This CDR3 region has 16 residues. V was trimmed by 0 bases and J by 0 bases, leaving 6 bases between them. The CDR3, as DNA: TGTGCCAGCAGCTTAGCTCAGACCTCCTATAATTCACCCCTCCACTTT. The encoded protein is CASSLAQTSYNSPLHF.

This clonotype was seen a few times. The rearrangement joins TRBV27 to TRBJ1-2; no clear D gene. V lost 5 bases and J lost 1, with 14 bases in between. Germline lookup yields CDR1 MNHEY and CDR2 SMNVEV (reference sequence). CDR3 length: 15 amino acids. CDR3 in amino acids: CASSTIGRVNYGYTF. The CDR3 DNA sequence: TGTGCCAGCAGTACAATAGGGAGAGTTAACTATGGCTACACCTTC.

This clonotype has ten or more counts. The chain uses TRBV10-3 and TRBJ1-2, with D maybe TRBD1 (5 bases). Germline-derived CDR1 and CDR2 are ENHRY and SYGVKD. Between the trimmed V and J ends, which lost 8 bases and 2 bases, there was a span of 21 bases. The CDR3 sequence is 16 residues long. CDR3 coding DNA: TGTGCCATCGCCCCCAGACAGCACAGAATCAACTATGGCTACACCTTC. It is translated as CAIAPRQHRINYGYTF.

This clonotype was counted many times. The rearrangement links TRBV9 to TRBJ2-1; maybe TRBD2 (5 bases). The ends were cut back, 0 bases at V and 8 bases at J, with 18 bases in the middle. The CDR3 length is 16 residues. Germline V gives CDR1 SGDLS, CDR2 YYNGEE. The CDR3 loop is CASSVAGGPSVYEQFF. CDR3 nucleotide sequence: TGTGCCAGCAGCGTAGCGGGCGGGCCCAGCGTGTATGAGCAGTTCTTC.

Many counts were recorded for this clonotype. V gene TRBV29-1 combines with J gene TRBJ1-1; 11 positions agree with TRBD1. With 7 bases clipped from V and 10 bases from J, the junction kept 11 bases outside the gene matches. This CDR3 is built from 13 residues. Germline CDR1 reads SQVTM; CDR2 reads ANQGSEA. CDR3 amino acids: CSADGQGARVAFF. The CDR3 DNA is TGCAGCGCCGACGGACAGGGGGCAAGGGTAGCTTTCTTT.

For this clonotype: A much larger clone sits a single nucleotide away, making a read error possible. V and J are TRBV7-9 and TRBJ2-2; D is perhaps TRBD1 (6 bases). The CDR3 is 18 amino acids. CDR1 and CDR2 (germline): SEHNR, FQNEAQ (reference sequence). The CDR3 DNA follows: TGTGCCAGCGGCTTAGTGATGGGGGCCCTCCAACTTACCGGGGAGCTGTTTTTT. Residues: CASGLVMGALQLTGELFF.